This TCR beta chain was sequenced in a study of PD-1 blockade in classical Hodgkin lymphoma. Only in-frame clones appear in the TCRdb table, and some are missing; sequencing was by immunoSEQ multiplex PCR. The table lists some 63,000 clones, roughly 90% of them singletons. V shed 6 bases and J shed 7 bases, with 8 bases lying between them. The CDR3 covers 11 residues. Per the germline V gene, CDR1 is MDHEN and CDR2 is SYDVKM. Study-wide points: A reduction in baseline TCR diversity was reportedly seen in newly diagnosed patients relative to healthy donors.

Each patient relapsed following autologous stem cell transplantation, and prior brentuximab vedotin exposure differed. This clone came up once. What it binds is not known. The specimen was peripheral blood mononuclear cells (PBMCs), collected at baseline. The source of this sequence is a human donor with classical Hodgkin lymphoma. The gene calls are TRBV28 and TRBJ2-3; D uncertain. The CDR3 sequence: CASSPLNTQYF. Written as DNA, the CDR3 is TGTGCCAGCAGCCCTCTAAATACGCAGTATTTT.